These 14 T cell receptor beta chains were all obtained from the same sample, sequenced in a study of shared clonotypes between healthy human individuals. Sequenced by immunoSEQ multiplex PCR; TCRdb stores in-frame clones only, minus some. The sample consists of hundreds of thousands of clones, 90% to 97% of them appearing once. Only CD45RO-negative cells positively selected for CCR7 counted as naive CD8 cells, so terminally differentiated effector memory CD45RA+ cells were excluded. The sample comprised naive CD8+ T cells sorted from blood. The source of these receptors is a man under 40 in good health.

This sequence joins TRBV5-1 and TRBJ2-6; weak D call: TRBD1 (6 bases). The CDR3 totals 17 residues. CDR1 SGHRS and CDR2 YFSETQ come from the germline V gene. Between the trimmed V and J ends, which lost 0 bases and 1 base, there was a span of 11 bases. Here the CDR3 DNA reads TGCGCCAGCAGCTTGGATCGCAGGGGATCTGGGGCCAACGTCCTGACTTTC. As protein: CASSLDRRGSGANVLTF.

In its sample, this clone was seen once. CDR3 loop: CASSGPRDQKERNTEAFF. The CDR3 region has the DNA TGTGCCAGCAGCGGGCCCCGGGACCAAAAAGAGAGGAACACTGAAGCTTTCTTT. The J gene is TRBJ1-1, the V gene TRBV5-6; weak D call: TRBD1 (5 bases). V was pared by 4 bases and J by 1 base, with 23 bases between. The CDR3 is 18 amino acids. Germline V gene sequence: CDR1 SGHDT, CDR2 YYEEEE.

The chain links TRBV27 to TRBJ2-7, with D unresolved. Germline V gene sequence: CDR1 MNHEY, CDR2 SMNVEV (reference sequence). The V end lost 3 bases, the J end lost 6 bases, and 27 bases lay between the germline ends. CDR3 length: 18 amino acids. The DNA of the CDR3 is TGTGCCAGCAGTTTTACGTGTGATGTCCCCCGCGAAGGCTGCGAGCAGTACTTC. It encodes CASSFTCDVPREGCEQYF.

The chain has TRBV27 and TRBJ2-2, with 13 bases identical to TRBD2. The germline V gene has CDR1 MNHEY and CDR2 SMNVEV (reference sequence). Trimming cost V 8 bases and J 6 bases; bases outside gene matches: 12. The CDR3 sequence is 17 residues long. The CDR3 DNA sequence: TGTGCCAGCCGGAGGACTAGCGGGAGCCCCGGGGCCGGGGAGCTGTTTTTT. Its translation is CASRRTSGSPGAGELFF.

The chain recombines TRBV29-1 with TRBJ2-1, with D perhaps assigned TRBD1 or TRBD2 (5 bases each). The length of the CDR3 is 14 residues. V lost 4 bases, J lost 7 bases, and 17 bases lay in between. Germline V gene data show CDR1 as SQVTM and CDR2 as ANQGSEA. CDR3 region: CSVVRALAPNEQFF. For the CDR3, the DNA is TGCAGCGTTGTCAGGGCTCTAGCCCCGAATGAGCAGTTCTTC.

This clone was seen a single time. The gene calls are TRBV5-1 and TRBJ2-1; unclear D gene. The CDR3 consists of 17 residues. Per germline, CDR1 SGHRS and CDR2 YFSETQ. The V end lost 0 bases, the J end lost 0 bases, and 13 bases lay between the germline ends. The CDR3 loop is CASSLVPTQSSYNEQFF. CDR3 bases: TGCGCCAGCAGCTTGGTCCCTACGCAGAGCTCCTACAATGAGCAGTTCTTC.

The CDR3 nucleotides are TGTGCCAGCAGCGCACAGGGGTATGAGACCCAGTACTTC. It is translated as CASSAQGYETQYF. The chain has TRBV9 and TRBJ2-5, with 7 bases identical to TRBD1. Per the germline V gene, CDR1 is SGDLS and CDR2 is YYNGEE. V gave up 3 bases and J gave up 5 bases; unmatched junction bases: 4. This CDR3 has 13 residues.

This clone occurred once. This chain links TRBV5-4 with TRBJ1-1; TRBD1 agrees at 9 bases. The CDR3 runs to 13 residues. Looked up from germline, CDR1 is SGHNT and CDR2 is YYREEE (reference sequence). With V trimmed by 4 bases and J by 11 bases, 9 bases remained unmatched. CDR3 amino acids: CASSPSQGATAFF. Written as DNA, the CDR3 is TGTGCCAGCAGCCCATCACAGGGGGCGACGGCTTTCTTT.

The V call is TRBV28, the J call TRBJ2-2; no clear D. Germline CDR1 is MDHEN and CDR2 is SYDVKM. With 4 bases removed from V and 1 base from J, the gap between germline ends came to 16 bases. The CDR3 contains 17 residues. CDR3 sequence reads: CASSSVFPAGNTGELFF. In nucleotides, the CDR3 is TGTGCCAGCAGTTCGGTTTTCCCCGCTGGGAACACCGGGGAGCTGTTTTTT.

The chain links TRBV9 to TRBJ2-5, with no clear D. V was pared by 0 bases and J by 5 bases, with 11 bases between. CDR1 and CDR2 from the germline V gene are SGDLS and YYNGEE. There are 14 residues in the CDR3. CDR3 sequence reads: CASSVGRPGETQYF. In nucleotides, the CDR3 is TGTGCCAGCAGCGTAGGCCGCCCCGGGGAGACCCAGTACTTC. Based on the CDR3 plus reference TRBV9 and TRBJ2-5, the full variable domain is DSGVTQTPKHLITATGQRVTLRCSPRSGDLSVYWYQQSLDQGLQFLIQYYNGEERAKGNILERFSAQQFPDLHSELNLSSLELGDSALYFCASSVGRPGETQYFGPGTRLLVL.

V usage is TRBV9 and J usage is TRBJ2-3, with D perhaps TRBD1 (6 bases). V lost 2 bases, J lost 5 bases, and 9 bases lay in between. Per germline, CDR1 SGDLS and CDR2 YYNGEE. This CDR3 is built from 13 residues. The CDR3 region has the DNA TGTGCCAGCAGCGTGGGACACGGAGATACGCAGTATTTT. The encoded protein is CASSVGHGDTQYF.

The CDR3 region has the DNA TGTGCCAGCAGTTTCGAGCGGGGGGGAACCTACGAGCAGTACTTC. Its translation is CASSFERGGTYEQYF. The chain has TRBV28 and TRBJ2-7; 10 nucleotides agree with TRBD2. Germline CDR1 is MDHEN and CDR2 is SYDVKM. The CDR3 runs to 15 residues. The V and J ends lost 3 bases and 2 bases, in that order; junction bases with no gene match: 4.

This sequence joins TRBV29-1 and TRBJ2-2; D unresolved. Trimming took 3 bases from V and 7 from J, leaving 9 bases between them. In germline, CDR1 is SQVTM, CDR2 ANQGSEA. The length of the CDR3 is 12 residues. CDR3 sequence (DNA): TGCAGCGTTGAGGGTCGTCACGGGGAGCTGTTTTTT. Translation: CSVEGRHGELFF.

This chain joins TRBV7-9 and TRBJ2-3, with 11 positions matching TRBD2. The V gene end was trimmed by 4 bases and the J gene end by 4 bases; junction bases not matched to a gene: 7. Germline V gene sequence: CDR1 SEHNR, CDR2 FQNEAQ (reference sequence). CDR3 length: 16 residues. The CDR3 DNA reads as TGTGCCAGCAGCTCGTTACTAGCGGGAGACCCAGATACGCAGTATTTT. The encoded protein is CASSSLLAGDPDTQYF.